The rows below give T cell receptor beta chains drawn from one sample of a study of cytotoxic CD8 clonotypes in ibrutinib-treated CLL. Measured with immunoSEQ multiplex PCR; TCRdb has only the in-frame clones, and not every one. This sample has around 300,000 clones, with approximately 80% found just once. Sequencing used PBMCs, obtained before ibrutinib treatment. The receptors were sampled from a human donor with chronic lymphocytic leukemia. Each CDR3 is given with its conserved first and last residue. Expanded clones are given a class, and other clones once, few, many or no size at all.

v_gene,abundance,j_gene,CDR3aa
TRBV5-6,.,TRBJ2-1,CASSWDSGNWGNEQFF
TRBV10-2,few,TRBJ1-2,CASRDRVYGYTF
TRBV7-2,once,TRBJ2-1,CASSLGASRSYEQFF
TRBV19,.,TRBJ2-2,CASSIGGSTGELFF
TRBV7-2,.,TRBJ2-7,CASSLPALLGEQYF
TRBV5-1,.,TRBJ2-5,CASSGQGVQETQYF
TRBV5-1,.,TRBJ2-2,CASSSNSGYTGELFF
TRBV15,.,TRBJ1-5,CATSTSRRDDQPQHF
TRBV5-5,few,TRBJ1-4,CASSLKGASSEKLFF
TRBV7-2,.,TRBJ2-6,CASSLARRDSGANVLTF
TRBV5-6,.,TRBJ2-3,CASSLLADTQYF
TRBV6-5,.,TRBJ2-1,CASSYSSSSNNEQFF
TRBV4-3,.,TRBJ1-1,CASSQDGSVEAFF
TRBV18,.,TRBJ1-4,CASSPSPTNEKLFF
TRBV5-1,.,TRBJ1-1,CASSLEAGGFTEAFF